This paragraph reports one TCR beta chain. CDR1 SQVTM and CDR2 ANQGSEA come from the germline V gene. The CDR3 consists of 14 residues. Trimming took 7 bases from V and 1 from J, leaving 16 bases between them. Combining a sample-barcoded 5' primer with a J-beta primer mix, a second PCR ran for roughly 7 to 12 cycles. One entry per CDR3 protein, called by TCRdb with MiXCR from the 5' RACE reads. The sample records hundreds of thousands of distinct CDR3 sequences, around 49% being singletons. The data were taken from a study of blood T cells in healthy people across ages. The V call is TRBV29-1, the J call TRBJ1-1; D is perhaps TRBD1 (6 bases). Material: blood. This clonotype was sampled from a woman in her sixties or seventies in good health. The CDR3 sequence is CSALRDTTNTEAFF. CDR3 DNA: TGCAGCGCCCTCAGGGACACGACGAACACTGAAGCTTTCTTT.